This T cell receptor beta chain appears in the sequencing data of a study of radiation and T cells in renal cell carcinoma (dated by TCRdb to 2020 to 2021). Regarding the study in general: Samples came from a clinical trial, in which primary renal cell carcinomas received 15 Gy stereotactic body radiation therapy followed by nephrectomy 4 weeks later. A total of fewer than 55 samples underwent TCR beta sequencing, made up of roughly 26 tumors and some 27 peripheral blood samples. In the 40 to 55 samples combined, some 4,000,000 unique CDR3 nucleotide sequences were found, encoding 3,000,000 or so unique CDR3 amino acid sequences. Summary of the overall study and its limitations: Because pretreatment tumor biopsies were not available, the baseline intratumoral presence of clonotypes could not be determined. Top tumor clonotypes rose in blood from baseline to 2 weeks post-radiation, then contracted by 4 weeks, suggesting transient expansion of tumor-resident clones. Because the trial had a single-armed design, the trial could not examine how radiation dose or scheduling affected the TCR repertoire. Dynamics of the blood repertoire were not tracked past 4 weeks after treatment.

Explained via the paper, the time point label denotes: blood 2 weeks post-SBRT. The label giving this sample's treatment or condition can be read as: 15 Gy SBRT to primary tumor, nephrectomy 4 weeks later. Serial peripheral blood from radiation-treated patients was sampled at baseline, 2 weeks and 4 weeks after SBRT to track tumor-enriched clonotypes. All patients had renal cell carcinoma with clear cell pathology. Genomic DNA for TCR sequencing was prepared using the QIAamp DNA Blood Mini Kit (Qiagen). Samples were included in the analyses only if all quality control checks were passed. TCR beta libraries were generated from genomic DNA with the immunoSEQ kit, following the manufacturer's recommendations. To prepare the libraries, a first multiplex PCR with proprietary primers was run, followed by a second PCR that added unique barcodes, and a bead cleanup was done after each round. A positive control reaction and a negative control reaction, both provided in the kit, were run with every batch of samples. The final libraries were assessed on an Agilent 4200 TapeStation D1000 ScreenTape, pooled by volume, and quantified by qPCR. Sequencing was performed on an Illumina NextSeq500 using a MidOutput 150-cycle cartridge, with 156 Read1 cycles, 15 Index1 cycles, and the kit custom primers. The pooled library was loaded at approximately 0.97 pM with approximately 18% PhiX control spiked in. As for the authors' bioinformatics: The vendor-processed data were analyzed in R, and a clonotype was defined as all T cells that share the same CDR3 nucleotide sequence. For clone abundance analyses, frequencies were normalized to the 10,000 most abundant clones per sample. Before analysis, public T cell clones were removed, and these numbered fewer than six per sample on average. Tumor-enriched and baseline blood-enriched clonotypes were defined by at least a 32-fold difference in abundance between compartments. A beta-binomial differential abundance model was used to identify clonotypes that were expanded or contracted between blood time points. Tumor-blood repertoire similarity was measured with the Baroni-Urbani and Buser coefficient, and group comparisons used two-tailed Wilcoxon tests in R. Drawn from immuneACCESS, this table holds only the in-frame rearrangements with V and J called that TCRdb kept. Clones are partly lost; checked studies trace under half to an unresolved V gene and leave the rest unexplained. That table gives V, J and clone size, and the DNA gave D and trimming. The sample table shows around 130,000 clones, and approximately 90% are seen once. The leading ten clones occupy 5.8% of the sample.

This clone was seen a few times. The target of this receptor is not known. No qualities accompany the bases; no much larger clone lies one base away. This same CDR3 is encoded by further DNA sequences in the sample. This TCR derives from a woman aged 70 to 79 with renal cell carcinoma. The sample in question was blood, obtained from a patient whose treatment included radiotherapy and nephrectomy.

Here the CDR3 is given as CAWSRVGGNTIYF. The nucleotide sequence is given as TGTGCCTGGAGTAGGGTCGGTGGAAACACCATATATTTT. The sequence joins TRBV30 to TRBJ1-3; no D gene is confidently identified. Taken from cysteine to phenylalanine, the CDR3 has 13 residues. Of all the DNA, just the CDR3 is kept, 39 bases in frame from base 1. V is pared back by 2 bases and J by 3 bases, with 8 bases lying between the germline termini. Based on the germline V gene (reference sequence), the CDR1 and CDR2 sequences are GTSNPN and SVGIG.